The text below deals with one T cell receptor (beta chain). Its target is unknown. A 120-subject validation cohort, separate from the approximately 720-subject first cohort, supplied the donors. The record originates from a study of cytomegalovirus exposure and HLA in healthy donors. Study background: In a later analysis, it was reported that the 120 or so validation repertoires had been produced on the same platform as the 666 repertoires belonging to the first cohort. Study conclusions and caveats: Cytomegalovirus status was reportedly diagnosed by the classifier with high sensitivity and specificity. The study labeled fewer than 200 TCR beta chains cytomegalovirus-associated.

Clones were read by immunoSEQ multiplex PCR, and TCRdb kept only the in-frame ones, dropping some. The sample holds approximately 180,000 clones, just under 90% seen once. V trimming: 5 bases; J trimming: 5 bases; junction bases outside the gene matches: 14. The V gene's germline CDR1 is MNHEY and CDR2 SMNVEV (reference sequence). The CDR3 runs 17 residues. This TCR was sampled from a woman younger than 45 in good health and CMV-seronegative. The sequenced sample consisted of PBMCs. V usage is TRBV27 and J usage is TRBJ2-1, with 8 bases identical to TRBD2. The CDR3 here is CASSLLSGGLINNEQFF. In DNA form, the CDR3 reads TGTGCCAGCAGTCTGCTGAGCGGGGGCCTAATAAACAATGAGCAGTTCTTC.